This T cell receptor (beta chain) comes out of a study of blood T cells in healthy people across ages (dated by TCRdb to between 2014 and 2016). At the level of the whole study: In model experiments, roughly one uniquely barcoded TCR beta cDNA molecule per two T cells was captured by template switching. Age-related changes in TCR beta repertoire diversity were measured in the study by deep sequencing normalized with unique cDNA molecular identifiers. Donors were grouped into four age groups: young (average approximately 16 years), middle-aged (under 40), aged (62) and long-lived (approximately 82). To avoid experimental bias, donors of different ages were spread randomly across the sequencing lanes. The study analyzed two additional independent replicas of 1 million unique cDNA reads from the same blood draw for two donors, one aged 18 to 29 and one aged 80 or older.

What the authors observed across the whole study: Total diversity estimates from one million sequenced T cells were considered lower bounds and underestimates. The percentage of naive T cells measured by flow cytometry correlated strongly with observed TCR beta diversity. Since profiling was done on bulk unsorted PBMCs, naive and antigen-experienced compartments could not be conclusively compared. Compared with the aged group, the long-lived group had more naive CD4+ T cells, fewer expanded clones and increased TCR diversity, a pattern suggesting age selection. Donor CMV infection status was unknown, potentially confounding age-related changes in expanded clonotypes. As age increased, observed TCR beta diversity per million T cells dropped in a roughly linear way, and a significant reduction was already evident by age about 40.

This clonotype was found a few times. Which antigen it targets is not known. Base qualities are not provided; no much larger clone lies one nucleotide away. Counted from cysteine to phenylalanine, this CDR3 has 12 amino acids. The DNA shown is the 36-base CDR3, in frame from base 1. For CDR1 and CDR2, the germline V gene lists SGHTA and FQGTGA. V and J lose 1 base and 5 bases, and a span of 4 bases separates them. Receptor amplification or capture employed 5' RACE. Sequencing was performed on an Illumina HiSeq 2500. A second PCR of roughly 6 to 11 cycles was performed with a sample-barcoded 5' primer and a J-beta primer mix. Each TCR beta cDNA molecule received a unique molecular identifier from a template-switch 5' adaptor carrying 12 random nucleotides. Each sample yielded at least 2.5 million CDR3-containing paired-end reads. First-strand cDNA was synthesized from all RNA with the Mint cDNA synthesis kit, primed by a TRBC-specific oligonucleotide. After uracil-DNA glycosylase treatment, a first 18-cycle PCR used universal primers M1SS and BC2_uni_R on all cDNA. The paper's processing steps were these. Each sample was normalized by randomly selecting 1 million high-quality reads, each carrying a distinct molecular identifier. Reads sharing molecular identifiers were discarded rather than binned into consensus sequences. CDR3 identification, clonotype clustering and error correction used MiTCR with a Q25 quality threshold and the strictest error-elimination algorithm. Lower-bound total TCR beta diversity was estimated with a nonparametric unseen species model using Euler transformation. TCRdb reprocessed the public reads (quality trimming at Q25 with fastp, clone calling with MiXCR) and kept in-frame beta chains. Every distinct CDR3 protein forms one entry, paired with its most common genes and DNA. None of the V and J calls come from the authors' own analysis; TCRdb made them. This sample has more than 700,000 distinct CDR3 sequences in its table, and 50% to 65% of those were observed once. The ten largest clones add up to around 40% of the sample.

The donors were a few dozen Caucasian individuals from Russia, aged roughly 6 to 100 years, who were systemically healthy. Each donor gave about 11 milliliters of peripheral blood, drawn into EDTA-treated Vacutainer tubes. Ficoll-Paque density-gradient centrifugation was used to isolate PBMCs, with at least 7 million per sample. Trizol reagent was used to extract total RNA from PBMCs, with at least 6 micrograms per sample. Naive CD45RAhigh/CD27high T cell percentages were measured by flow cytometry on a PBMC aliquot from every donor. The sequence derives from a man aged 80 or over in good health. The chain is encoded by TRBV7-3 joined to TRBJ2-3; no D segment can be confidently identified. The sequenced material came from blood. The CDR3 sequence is CASSLNGDTQYF. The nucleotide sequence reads TGTGCCAGCAGCTTAAATGGAGATACGCAGTATTTT.